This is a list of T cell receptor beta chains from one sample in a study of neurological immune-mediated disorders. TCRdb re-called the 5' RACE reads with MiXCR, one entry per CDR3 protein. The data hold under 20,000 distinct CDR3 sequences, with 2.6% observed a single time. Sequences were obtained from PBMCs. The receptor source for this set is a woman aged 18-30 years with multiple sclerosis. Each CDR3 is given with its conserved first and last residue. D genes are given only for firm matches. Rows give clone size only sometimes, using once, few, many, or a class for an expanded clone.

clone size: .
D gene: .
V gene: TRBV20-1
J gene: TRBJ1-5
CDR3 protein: CSARVRGGQPQHF
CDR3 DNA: TGCAGTGCTAGAGTGAGGGGGGGTCAGCCCCAGCATTTT

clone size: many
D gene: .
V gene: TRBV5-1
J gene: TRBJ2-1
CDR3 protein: CASSPGLRYNEQFF
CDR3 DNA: TGCGCCAGCAGCCCGGGACTCCGCTACAATGAGCAGTTCTTC

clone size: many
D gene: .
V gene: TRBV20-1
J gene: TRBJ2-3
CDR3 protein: CSGEAAGVGADTQYF
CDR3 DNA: TGCAGTGGCGAAGCTGCAGGGGTGGGTGCAGATACGCAGTATTTT

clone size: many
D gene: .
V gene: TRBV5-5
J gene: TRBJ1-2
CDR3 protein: CASSPREYYGYTF
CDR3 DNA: TGTGCCAGCAGCCCCAGGGAGTACTATGGCTACACCTTC

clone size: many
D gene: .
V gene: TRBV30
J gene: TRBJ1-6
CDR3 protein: CAWRGGRSETPLHF
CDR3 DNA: TGTGCCTGGAGAGGGGGGCGTAGCGAGACACCCCTCCACTTT

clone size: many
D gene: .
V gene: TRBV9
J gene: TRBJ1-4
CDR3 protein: CASSVGLLGAANEKLFF
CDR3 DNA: TGTGCCAGCAGCGTAGGACTATTGGGGGCCGCTAATGAAAAACTGTTTTTT

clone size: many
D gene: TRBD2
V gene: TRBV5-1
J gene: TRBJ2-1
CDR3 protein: CASSYRTSGSYNEQFF
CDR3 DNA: TGCGCCAGCAGCTACAGGACTAGCGGTTCCTACAATGAGCAGTTCTTC

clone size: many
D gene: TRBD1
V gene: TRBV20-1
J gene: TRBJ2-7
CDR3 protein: CSATGTGVLEQYF
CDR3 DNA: TGCAGTGCCACCGGGACAGGGGTCCTGGAGCAGTACTTC

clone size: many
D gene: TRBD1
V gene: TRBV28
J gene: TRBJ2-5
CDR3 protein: CASSQDRVSETQYF
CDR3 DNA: TGTGCCAGCAGTCAAGACAGGGTATCGGAGACCCAGTACTTC

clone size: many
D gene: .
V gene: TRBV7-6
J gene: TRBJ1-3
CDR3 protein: CASSLAVRGDTIYF
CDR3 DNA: TGTGCCAGCAGCTTAGCTGTTCGCGGGGACACCATATATTTT

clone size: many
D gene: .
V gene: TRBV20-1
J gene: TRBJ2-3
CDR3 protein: CSAEHKGTDTQYF
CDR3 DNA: TGCAGTGCAGAACATAAGGGCACAGATACGCAGTATTTT

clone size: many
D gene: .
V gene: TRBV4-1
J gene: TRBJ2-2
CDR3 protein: CASSQASGTGELFF
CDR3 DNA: TGCGCCAGCAGCCAAGCCTCAGGGACCGGGGAGCTGTTTTTT

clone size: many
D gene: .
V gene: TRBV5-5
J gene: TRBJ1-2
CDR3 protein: CASSWDNYGYTF
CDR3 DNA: TGTGCCAGCAGCTGGGATAACTATGGCTACACCTTC

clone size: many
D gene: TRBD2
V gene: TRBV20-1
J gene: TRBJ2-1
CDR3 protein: CSARGGGGPNEQFF
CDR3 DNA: TGCAGTGCTAGAGGGGGGGGAGGGCCTAATGAGCAGTTCTTC

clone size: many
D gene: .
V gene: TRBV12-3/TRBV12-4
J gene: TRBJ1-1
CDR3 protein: CASSLVGLVTEAFF
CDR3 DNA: TGTGCCAGCAGTTTAGTGGGGTTAGTGACTGAAGCTTTCTTT

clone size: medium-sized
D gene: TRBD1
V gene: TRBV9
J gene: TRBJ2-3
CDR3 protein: CASSPTTGTDTQYF
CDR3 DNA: TGTGCCAGCAGCCCAACGACAGGGACCGATACGCAGTATTTT

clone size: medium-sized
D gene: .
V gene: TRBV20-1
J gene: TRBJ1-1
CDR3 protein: CSASLQPNTEAFF
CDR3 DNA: TGCAGTGCTAGTCTACAGCCGAACACTGAAGCTTTCTTT

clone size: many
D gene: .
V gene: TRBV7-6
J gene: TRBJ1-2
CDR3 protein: CASSTGQSNYGYTF
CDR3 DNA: TGTGCCAGCAGCACCGGACAGTCTAACTATGGCTACACCTTC

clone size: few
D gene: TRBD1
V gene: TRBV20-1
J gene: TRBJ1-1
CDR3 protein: CSARDRGRIEAFF
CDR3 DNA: TGCAGTGCCCGGGACAGGGGGCGGATTGAAGCTTTCTTT

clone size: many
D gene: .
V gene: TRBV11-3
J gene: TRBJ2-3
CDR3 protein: CASSFMTSKDTQYF
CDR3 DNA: TGTGCCAGCAGCTTTATGACTTCAAAAGATACGCAGTATTTT

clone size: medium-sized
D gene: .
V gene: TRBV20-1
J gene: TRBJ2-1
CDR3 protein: CSALRLSANEQFF
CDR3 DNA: TGCAGTGCTCTTAGACTTAGCGCCAATGAGCAGTTCTTC

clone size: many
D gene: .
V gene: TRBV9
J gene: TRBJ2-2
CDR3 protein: CASSVGVGELFF
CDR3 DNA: TGTGCCAGCAGCGTAGGGGTCGGGGAGCTGTTTTTT

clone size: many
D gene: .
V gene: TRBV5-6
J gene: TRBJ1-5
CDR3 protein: CASSLQGGNQPQHF
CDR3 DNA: TGTGCCAGCAGCTTGCAGGGAGGGAATCAGCCCCAGCATTTT

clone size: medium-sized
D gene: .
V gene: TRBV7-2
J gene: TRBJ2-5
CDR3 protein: CASSLQETQYF
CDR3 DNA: TGTGCCAGCAGCTTACAAGAGACCCAGTACTTC

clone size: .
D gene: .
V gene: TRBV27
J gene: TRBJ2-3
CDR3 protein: CASRPGAGSQQYF
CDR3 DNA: TGTGCCAGCAGACCCGGGGCAGGGAGTCAGCAGTATTTT

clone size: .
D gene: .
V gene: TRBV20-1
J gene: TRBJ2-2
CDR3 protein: CSARAFNTGELFF
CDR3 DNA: TGCAGTGCTAGAGCTTTCAACACCGGGGAGCTGTTTTTT

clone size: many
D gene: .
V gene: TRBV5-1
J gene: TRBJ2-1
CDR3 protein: CASSDSYPYNEQFF
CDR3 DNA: TGCGCCAGCTCCGACAGCTACCCTTACAATGAGCAGTTCTTC

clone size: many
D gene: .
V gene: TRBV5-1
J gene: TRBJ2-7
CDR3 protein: CASSLDSPYEQYF
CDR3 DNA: TGCGCCAGCAGCTTGGACAGCCCCTACGAGCAGTACTTC

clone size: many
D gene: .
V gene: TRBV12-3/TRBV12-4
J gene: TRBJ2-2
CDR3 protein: CASSYETMNTGELFF
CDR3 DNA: TGTGCCAGCAGTTACGAGACCATGAACACCGGGGAGCTGTTTTTT

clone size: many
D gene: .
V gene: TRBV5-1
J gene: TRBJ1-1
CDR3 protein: CASSRPTGNTEAFF
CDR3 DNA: TGCGCCAGCAGCAGACCGACAGGGAACACTGAAGCTTTCTTT

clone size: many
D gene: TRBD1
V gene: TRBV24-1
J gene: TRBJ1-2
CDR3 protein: CATSDRGQGSGGYTF
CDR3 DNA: TGTGCCACCAGTGACCGCGGACAGGGATCGGGCGGCTACACCTTC

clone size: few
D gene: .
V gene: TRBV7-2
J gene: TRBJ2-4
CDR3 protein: CASSLIRGNIQYF
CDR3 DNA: TGTGCCAGCAGCTTAATTCGCGGAAACATTCAGTACTTC

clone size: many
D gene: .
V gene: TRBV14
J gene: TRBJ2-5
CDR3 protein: CASSPLSGRQETQYF
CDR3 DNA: TGTGCCAGCAGCCCCTTATCAGGGAGACAAGAGACCCAGTACTTC

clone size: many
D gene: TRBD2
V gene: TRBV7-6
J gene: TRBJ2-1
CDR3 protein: CASSYPGLANNEQFF
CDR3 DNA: TGTGCCAGCAGCTATCCGGGACTAGCTAATAATGAGCAGTTCTTC

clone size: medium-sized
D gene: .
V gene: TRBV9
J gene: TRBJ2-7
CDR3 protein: CASSPSGSSYEQYF
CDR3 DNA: TGTGCCAGCAGCCCCTCAGGGAGCTCCTACGAGCAGTACTTC

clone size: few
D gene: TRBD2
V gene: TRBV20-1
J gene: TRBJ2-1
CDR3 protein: CSAPGLAGGFEQFF
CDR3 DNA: TGCAGTGCCCCCGGACTAGCGGGAGGATTTGAGCAGTTCTTC

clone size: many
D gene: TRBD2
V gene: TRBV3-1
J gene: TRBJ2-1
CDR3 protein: CASSPRRTSGSSGEQFF
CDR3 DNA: TGTGCCAGCAGTCCCCGGCGGACTAGCGGGAGTTCCGGTGAGCAGTTCTTC

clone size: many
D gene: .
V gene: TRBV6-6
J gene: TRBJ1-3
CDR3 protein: CASRPRESGNTIYF
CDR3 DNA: TGTGCCAGCAGACCACGGGAATCTGGAAACACCATATATTTT

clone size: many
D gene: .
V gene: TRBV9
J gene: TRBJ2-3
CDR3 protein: CASSASDTQYF
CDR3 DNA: TGTGCCAGCAGCGCCTCGGATACGCAGTATTTT

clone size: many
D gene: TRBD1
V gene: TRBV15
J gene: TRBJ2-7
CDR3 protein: CATKTGGSYEQYF
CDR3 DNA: TGTGCCACCAAAACAGGGGGGTCCTACGAGCAGTACTTC

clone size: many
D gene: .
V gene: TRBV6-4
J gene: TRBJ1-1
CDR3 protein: CASSEVGDPGTEAFF
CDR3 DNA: TGTGCCAGCAGTGAAGTCGGGGACCCGGGCACTGAAGCTTTCTTT

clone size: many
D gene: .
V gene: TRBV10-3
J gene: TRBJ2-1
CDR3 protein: CAISRRLGGGGNEQFF
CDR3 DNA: TGTGCCATCAGCAGAAGGTTGGGCGGTGGCGGGAATGAGCAGTTCTTC

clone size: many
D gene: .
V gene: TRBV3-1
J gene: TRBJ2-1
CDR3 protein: CASSQGYNEQFF
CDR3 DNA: TGTGCCAGCAGCCAGGGGTACAATGAGCAGTTCTTC

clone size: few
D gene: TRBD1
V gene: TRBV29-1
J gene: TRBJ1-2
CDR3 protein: CSAGDHRGVGGYTF
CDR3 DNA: TGCAGCGCCGGAGACCACAGGGGTGTGGGTGGCTACACCTTC

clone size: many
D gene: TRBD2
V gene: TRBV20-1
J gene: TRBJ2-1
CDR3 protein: CSARSGASGSYNEQFF
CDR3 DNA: TGCAGTGCTCGCAGTGGGGCTAGCGGATCCTACAATGAGCAGTTCTTC

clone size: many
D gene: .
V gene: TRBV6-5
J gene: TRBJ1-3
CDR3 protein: CASSYSGGSGNTIYF
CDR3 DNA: TGTGCCAGCAGTTACTCGGGGGGGTCTGGAAACACCATATATTTT

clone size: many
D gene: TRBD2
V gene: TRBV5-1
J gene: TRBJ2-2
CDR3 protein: CASGIAGGQTGELFF
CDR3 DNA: TGCGCCAGCGGAATAGCGGGAGGGCAAACCGGGGAGCTGTTTTTT

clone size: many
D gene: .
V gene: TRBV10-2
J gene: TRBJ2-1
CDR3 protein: CASSVGQYNEQFF
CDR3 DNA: TGCGCCAGCAGTGTCGGACAGTACAATGAGCAGTTCTTC

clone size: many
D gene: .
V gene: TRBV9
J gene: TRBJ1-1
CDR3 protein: CASSPRPNTEAFF
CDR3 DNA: TGTGCCAGCAGTCCGAGGCCGAACACTGAAGCTTTCTTT

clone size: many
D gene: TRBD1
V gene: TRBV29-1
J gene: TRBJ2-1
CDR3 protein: CSVGTGGIEQFF
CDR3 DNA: TGCAGCGTTGGAACAGGGGGTATTGAGCAGTTCTTC

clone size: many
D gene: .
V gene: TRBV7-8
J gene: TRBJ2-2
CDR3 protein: CASSLVRPGTYTGELFF
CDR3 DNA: TGTGCCAGCAGCTTAGTCCGACCGGGAACCTACACCGGGGAGCTGTTTTTT

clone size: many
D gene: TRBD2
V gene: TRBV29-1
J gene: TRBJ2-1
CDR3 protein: CSVGTSGISYNEQFF
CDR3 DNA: TGCAGCGTCGGGACTAGCGGGATCAGCTACAATGAGCAGTTCTTC

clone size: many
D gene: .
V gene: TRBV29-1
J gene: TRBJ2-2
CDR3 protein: CSVEETTVGELFF
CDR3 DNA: TGCAGCGTTGAAGAGACGACCGTCGGGGAGCTGTTTTTT

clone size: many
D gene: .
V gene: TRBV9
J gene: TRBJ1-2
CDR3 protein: CASSENNGVGHGYTF
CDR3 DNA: TGTGCCAGCAGCGAAAACAACGGGGTCGGCCATGGCTACACCTTC

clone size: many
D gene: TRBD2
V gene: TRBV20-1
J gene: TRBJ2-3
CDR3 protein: CSASPGVAGEITDTQYF
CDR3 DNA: TGCAGTGCTTCCCCGGGGGTAGCGGGAGAGATCACAGATACGCAGTATTTT

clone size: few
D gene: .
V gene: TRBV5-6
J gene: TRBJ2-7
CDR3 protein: CASSLGVDSYEQYF
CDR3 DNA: TGTGCCAGCAGCTTGGGAGTCGACTCCTACGAGCAGTACTTC

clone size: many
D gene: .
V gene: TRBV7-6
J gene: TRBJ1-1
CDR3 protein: CASSTGTTNTEAFF
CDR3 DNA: TGTGCCAGCAGCACCGGGACCACGAACACTGAAGCTTTCTTT

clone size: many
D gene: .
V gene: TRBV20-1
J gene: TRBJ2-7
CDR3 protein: CSASDLSYEQYF
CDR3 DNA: TGCAGTGCTAGCGACCTCTCCTACGAGCAGTACTTC

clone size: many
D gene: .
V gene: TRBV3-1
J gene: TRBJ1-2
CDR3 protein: CASSQEGHARDFGYTF
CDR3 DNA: TGTGCCAGCAGCCAAGAAGGACACGCCCGGGATTTTGGCTACACCTTC